This TCR beta chain is from a study of CD8+CD57+ T cells in acquired aplastic anemia. Overall study context: Each DNA sample taken from sorted CD4+ and CD8+ cells came to 3 to 3.5 ug on average.

On this clonotype itself: Its antigen is undetermined.

Germline-derived CDR1 and CDR2 are LNHNV and YYDKDF (reference sequence). The CDR3 spans 14 residues. V gave up 1 base and J gave up 2 bases, with 8 bases separating them. Genomic DNA provided the template from which TCR beta VDJ and CDR3 profiles were obtained. TCRdb reprocessed the reads with MiXCR, giving one entry per CDR3 protein. The top ten clones hold roughly 50% of a sample with under 200,000 distinct CDR3 sequences, over 60% of them seen once. Study-level points and caveats: Researchers reported that CD8+ Simpson's diversity was not significantly different in patients versus controls. Patients and controls shared 25 to 35 CD8+ CDR3 sequences, which appeared highly expressed in patients and within their immunodominant clones.

The sequenced sample was sorted CD4+, CD8+, or CD8+CD57+ T cells (not recorded which) from PBMCs. The clonotype comes from a human donor with severe aplastic anemia or a healthy control (not recorded which). V and J are TRBV15 and TRBJ2-5; D remains unclear. CDR3 residues: CATSRGILQETQYF. The CDR3 coding sequence is TGTGCCACCAGCAGAGGGATCCTACAAGAGACCCAGTACTTC.